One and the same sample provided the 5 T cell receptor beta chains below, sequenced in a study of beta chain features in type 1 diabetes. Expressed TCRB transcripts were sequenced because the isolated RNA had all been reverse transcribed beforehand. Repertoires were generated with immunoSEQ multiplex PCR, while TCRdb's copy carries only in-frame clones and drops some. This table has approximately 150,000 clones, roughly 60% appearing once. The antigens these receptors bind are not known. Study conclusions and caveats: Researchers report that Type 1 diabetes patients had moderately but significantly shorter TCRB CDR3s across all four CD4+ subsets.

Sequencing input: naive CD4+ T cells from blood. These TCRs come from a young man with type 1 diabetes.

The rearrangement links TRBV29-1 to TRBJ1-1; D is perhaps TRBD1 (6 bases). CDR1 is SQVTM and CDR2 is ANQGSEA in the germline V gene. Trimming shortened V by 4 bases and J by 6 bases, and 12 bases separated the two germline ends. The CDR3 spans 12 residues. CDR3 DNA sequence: TGCAGCGTTGGTGGGGGGCCCCCTGAAGCTTTCTTT. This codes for CSVGGGPPEAFF.

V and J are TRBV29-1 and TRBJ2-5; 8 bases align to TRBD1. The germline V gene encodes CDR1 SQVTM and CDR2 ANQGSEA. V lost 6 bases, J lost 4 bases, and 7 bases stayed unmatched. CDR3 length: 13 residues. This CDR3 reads CSVTNDRGETQYF. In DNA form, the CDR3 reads TGCAGCGTCACCAACGACAGGGGAGAGACCCAGTACTTC. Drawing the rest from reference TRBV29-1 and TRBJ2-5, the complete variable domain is SAVISQKPSRDICQRGTSLTIQCQVDSQVTMMFWYRQQPGQSLTLIATANQGSEATYESGFVIDKFPISRPNLTFSTLTVSNMSPEDSSIYLCSVTNDRGETQYFGPGTRLLVL.

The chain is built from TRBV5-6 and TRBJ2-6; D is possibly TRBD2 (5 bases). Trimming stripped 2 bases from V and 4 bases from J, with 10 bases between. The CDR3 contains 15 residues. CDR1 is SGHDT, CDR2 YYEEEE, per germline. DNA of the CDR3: TGTGCCAGCAGCTTCCCAGAGCGGGGGGCCAACGTCCTGACTTTC. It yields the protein CASSFPERGANVLTF.

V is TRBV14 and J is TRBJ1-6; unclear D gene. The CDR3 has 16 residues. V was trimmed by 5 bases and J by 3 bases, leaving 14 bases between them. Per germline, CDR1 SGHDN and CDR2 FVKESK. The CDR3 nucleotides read TGTGCCAGCAGCGCCGACATGGGAAGCTATAATTCACCCCTCCACTTT. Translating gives CASSADMGSYNSPLHF.

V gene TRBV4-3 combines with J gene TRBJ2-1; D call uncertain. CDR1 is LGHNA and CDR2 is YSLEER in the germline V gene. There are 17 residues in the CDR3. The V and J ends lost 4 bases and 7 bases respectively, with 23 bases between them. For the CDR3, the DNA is TGCGCCAGCAGCCCCCTAGGAAGGCTCATTACATTTAATGAGCAGTTCTTC. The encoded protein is CASSPLGRLITFNEQFF.